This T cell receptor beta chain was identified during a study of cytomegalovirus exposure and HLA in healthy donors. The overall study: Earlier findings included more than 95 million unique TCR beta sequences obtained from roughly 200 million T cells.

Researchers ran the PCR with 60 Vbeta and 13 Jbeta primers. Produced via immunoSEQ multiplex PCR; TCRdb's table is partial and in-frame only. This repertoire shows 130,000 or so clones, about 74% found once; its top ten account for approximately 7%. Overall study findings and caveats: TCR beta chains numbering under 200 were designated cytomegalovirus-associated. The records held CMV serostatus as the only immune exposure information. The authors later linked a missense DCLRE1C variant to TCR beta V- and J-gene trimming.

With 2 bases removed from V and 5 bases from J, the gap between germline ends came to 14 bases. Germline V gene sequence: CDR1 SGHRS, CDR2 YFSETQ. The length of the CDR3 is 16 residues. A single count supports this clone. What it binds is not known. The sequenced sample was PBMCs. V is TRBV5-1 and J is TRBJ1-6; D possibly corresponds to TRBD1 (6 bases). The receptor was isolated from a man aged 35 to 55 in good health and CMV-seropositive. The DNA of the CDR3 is TGCGCCAGCAGCTTCAGGGGTATTGCAGATAATTCACCCCTCCACTTT. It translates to CASSFRGIADNSPLHF.